Listed here are 26 T cell receptor beta chains from one sample, sequenced in a study of T cells in Graves' hyperthyroidism and ophthalmopathy. RNA transcripts served as the template for amplifying TCR beta CDR3 regions. HTBI primers were employed in a first-round RT-PCR of the TCR CDR3. TCRdb ran MiXCR on the multiplex PCR reads and lists one entry per CDR3 protein. The table lists 400,000 or so distinct CDR3 sequences, roughly 15% of them singletons. The sample consisted of blood. These receptors were taken from a woman in her sixties with Graves' ophthalmopathy.

This clonotype was detected many times. This chain joins TRBV6-5 and TRBJ2-5; weak D call: TRBD2 (6 bases). The CDR3 has 16 amino acids. V lost 0 bases and J 2 bases, leaving 13 bases between the germline ends. Germline CDR1 and CDR2: MNHEY and SVGAGI. The CDR3 sequence: CASSYSGGMVQETQYF. CDR3 sequence (DNA): TGTGCCAGCAGTTACTCGGGCGGGATGGTTCAAGAGACCCAGTACTTC.

This clonotype showed up just a few times. This rearrangement joins TRBV5-1 to TRBJ2-5; TRBD2 might be the D (5 bases). This CDR3 contains 15 residues. The V and J ends lost 2 bases and 5 bases respectively, with 16 bases between them. Germline V gives CDR1 SGHRS, CDR2 YFSETQ. CDR3 DNA sequence: TGCGCCAGCAGCTTTTCCGACGGGATATGGGAGACCCAGTACTTC. This translates into CASSFSDGIWETQYF.

This sequence joins TRBV12-3 or TRBV12-4 and TRBJ1-1; D gene uncertain. There are 14 residues in the CDR3. V gave up 7 bases and J gave up 2 bases, with 14 bases separating them. CDR3 coding DNA: TGTGCCAGCACCCTGGACGGACGAAACACTGAAGCTTTCTTT. Residues: CASTLDGRNTEAFF.

The table lists this clonotype with a few counts. The V gene is TRBV19, the J gene TRBJ2-5; 9 bases are shared with TRBD2. The CDR3 contains 14 residues. Germline CDR1 is LNHDA and CDR2 is SQIVND (reference sequence). V gave up 9 bases and J gave up 2 bases; unmatched junction bases: 7. The CDR3 sequence: CASGSGRQQETQYF. CDR3 sequence (DNA): TGTGCCAGCGGAAGCGGGAGGCAACAAGAGACCCAGTACTTC.

This clonotype was detected ten times or more. The rearrangement joins TRBV5-5 to TRBJ2-1; 12 nucleotides align to TRBD2. The CDR3 spans 17 residues. With 4 bases clipped from V and 8 bases from J, the junction kept 13 bases outside the gene matches. Germline CDR1 SGHKS, CDR2 YYEKEE (reference sequence). This CDR3 reads CASSVRTSGARNDEQFF. DNA for the CDR3: TGTGCCAGCAGCGTTCGGACTAGCGGGGCTCGGAACGATGAGCAGTTCTTC.

The chain has TRBV20-1 and TRBJ1-1; D perhaps matches TRBD1 (5 bases). Germline CDR1 reads DFQATT; CDR2 reads SNEGSKA (reference sequence). The length of the CDR3 is 17 residues. Deletions cut 5 bases from V and 2 bases from J, with 24 bases between. The CDR3 loop is CSAPSTWAGPRNTEAFF. Here the CDR3 DNA reads TGCAGTGCTCCCTCCACGTGGGCAGGGCCGCGCAACACTGAAGCTTTCTTT.

This clonotype occurred many times. V gene TRBV6-1 combines with J gene TRBJ2-1; 7 positions agree with TRBD1. This CDR3 has 15 amino acids. V lost 5 bases, J lost 3 bases, and 7 bases stayed unmatched. Germline CDR1 is MNHNS and CDR2 is SASEGT. In DNA form, the CDR3 reads TGTGCCAGCAGTTCTCGGCAGGGGGACTACAATGAGCAGTTCTTC. It encodes CASSSRQGDYNEQFF.

This clonotype was detected many times. The chain joins TRBV2 to TRBJ1-3; a weak D match, TRBD1 (5 bases). The CDR3 consists of 15 residues. The germline gives CDR1 SNHLY, CDR2 FYNNEI. Trimming left V 4 bases short and J 0 bases short, with 10 bases between. In DNA form, the CDR3 reads TGTGCCAGCAGTGGCGGGACCGGCTCTGGAAACACCATATATTTT. Translation: CASSGGTGSGNTIYF.

The table lists this clonotype with many counts. This sequence joins TRBV9 and TRBJ2-1; the D gene is possibly TRBD1 (5 bases). The CDR3 loop spans 15 amino acids. CDR1 is SGDLS and CDR2 is YYNGEE in the germline V gene. V lost 2 bases, J lost 3 bases, and 12 bases lay in between. The chain's CDR3 is CASSVIGEIYNEQFF. The CDR3 DNA reads TGTGCCAGCAGCGTTATAGGGGAAATCTACAATGAGCAGTTCTTC.

This clonotype was observed at least ten times. The chain is built from TRBV5-5 and TRBJ2-7; D may be TRBD1 or TRBD2 (5 bases each). V dropped 1 base and J dropped 1 base, with 9 bases sitting between them. The CDR3 is 14 residues long. Germline loops: CDR1 SGHKS, CDR2 YYEKEE (reference sequence). Here the CDR3 DNA reads TGTGCCAGCAGCTTGTTCGGGGCTTCCTACGAGCAGTACTTC. It codes for CASSLFGASYEQYF.

This clonotype was recorded many times. The CDR3 DNA is TGTGCCTGGAGCCCTCCAGGGACAGGGCGGGATACGCAGTATTTT. Translating gives CAWSPPGTGRDTQYF. The chain carries TRBV30 and TRBJ2-3, with 9 bases identical to TRBD1. Germline-derived CDR1 and CDR2 are GTSNPN and SVGIG (reference sequence). This CDR3 comprises 15 residues. V lost 3 bases, J lost 6 bases, and 10 bases stayed unmatched. The entire variable domain, with the rest obtained from reference TRBV30 and TRBJ2-3, is as follows: SQTIHQWPATLVQPVGSPLSLECTVEGTSNPNLYWYRQAAGRGLQLLFYSVGIGQISSEVPQNLSASRPQDRQFILSSKKLLLSDSGFYLCAWSPPGTGRDTQYFGPGTRLTVL.

The rearrangement uses TRBV20-1 and TRBJ1-4, with D perhaps matching TRBD1 (6 bases). Deletions cut 4 bases from V and 7 bases from J, with 16 bases between. CDR3 size: 14 residues. Germline CDR1 DFQATT, CDR2 SNEGSKA (reference sequence). CDR3 sequence: CSAIDRRGGEKLFF. Written as DNA, the CDR3 is TGCAGTGCTATAGACCGGAGGGGGGGTGAAAAACTGTTTTTT.

A word on this clonotype: This may be a read error: a much more frequent sequence differs by one nucleotide. The chain links TRBV30 to TRBJ2-7, with 7 bases that match TRBD1. J was trimmed by 1 base and V by 4 bases; bases with no gene match: 7. Germline CDR1 GTSNPN, CDR2 SVGIG (reference sequence). This CDR3 is 14 amino acids long. The CDR3 bases are TGTGCCTGGAAGGGACAGTACGCTTCCTACGAGCAGTACTTC. Translation gives CAWKGQYASYEQYF.

This clonotype was observed at least ten times. V gene TRBV20-1 combines with J gene TRBJ2-7; D unclear. The CDR3 loop spans 11 amino acids. With 7 bases removed from V and 2 bases from J, the gap between germline ends came to 9 bases. CDR1 DFQATT and CDR2 SNEGSKA come from the germline V gene (reference sequence). As DNA, the CDR3 is TGCAGTGTGCGGAGCGCCTACGAGCAGTACTTC. It is translated as CSVRSAYEQYF.

This clonotype was seen many times. The V call is TRBV7-2, the J call TRBJ2-1; D is undetermined. CDR3 length: 12 amino acids. Trimming removed 3 bases at V and 9 bases at J, with 9 bases between. Germline V lookup: CDR1 SGHTA, CDR2 FQGNSA. CDR3 nucleotides: TGTGCCAGCAGCTTTCGCCTGGGTGAGCAGTTCTTC. This sequence encodes CASSFRLGEQFF.

The chain is built from TRBV28 and TRBJ2-3; D remains unclear. CDR1 is MDHEN, CDR2 SYDVKM, per germline. The CDR3 consists of 13 residues. V was clipped by 2 bases and J by 6 bases, with 9 bases between them. CDR3 sequence reads: CASSLEAGDTQYF. The DNA for the CDR3 is TGTGCCAGCAGTTTAGAGGCCGGCGATACGCAGTATTTT.

This clonotype was detected a few times. The chain combines TRBV20-1 with TRBJ2-7, with 14 bases lining up with TRBD2. Germline V gives CDR1 DFQATT, CDR2 SNEGSKA (reference sequence). Losses at the gene ends were 5 bases for V and 3 bases for J; bases not matched to a gene: 12. This CDR3 spans 17 amino acids. The CDR3 loop reads CSALTGTSGSLGYEQYF. As DNA, the CDR3 is TGCAGTGCTCTAACCGGGACTAGCGGGAGTCTCGGCTACGAGCAGTACTTC.

The chain has TRBV7-2 and TRBJ2-1, with D perhaps matching TRBD1 (5 bases). Germline loops: CDR1 SGHTA, CDR2 FQGNSA. V was shortened by 5 bases and J by 2 bases, with 13 bases between the two germline ends. The CDR3 has 15 residues. In DNA form, the CDR3 reads TGTGCCAGCAGCCTTTATGGCAGGGCCTACAATGAGCAGTTCTTC. Translating gives CASSLYGRAYNEQFF.

V and J are TRBV10-1 and TRBJ2-7; D ambiguous. The CDR3 runs 12 residues. The germline V gene has CDR1 WNHNN and CDR2 SYGVQD (reference sequence). Between the trimmed V and J ends, which lost 0 bases and 8 bases, there was a span of 8 bases. The CDR3 DNA sequence: TGCGCCAGCAGTGAGTCTGGACGGAAGCAGTACTTC. It specifies CASSESGRKQYF.

This clonotype was counted many times. The chain couples TRBV2 to TRBJ2-4; perhaps D is TRBD1 or TRBD2 (5 bases each). The CDR3 consists of 14 residues. Germline V gene data show CDR1 as SNHLY and CDR2 as FYNNEI. V lost 10 bases and J 8 bases, leaving 21 bases between the germline ends. The CDR3 loop is CATRRGEPWDIQYF. CDR3 nucleotide sequence: TGTGCCACTCGTAGAGGGGAGCCGTGGGACATTCAGTACTTC.

This clonotype appeared a few times. The rearrangement uses TRBV5-1 and TRBJ2-3; D is unresolved. The CDR3 has 13 residues. V lost 0 bases, J lost 2 bases, and 4 bases lay in between. CDR1 and CDR2 (germline): SGHRS, YFSETQ. The chain's CDR3 is CASSLEFTDTQYF. CDR3 sequence (DNA): TGCGCCAGCAGCTTGGAGTTCACAGATACGCAGTATTTT.

The chain employs TRBV2 and TRBJ1-2, with 8 positions matching TRBD1. CDR1 and CDR2 from the germline V gene are SNHLY and FYNNEI. There are 14 residues in the CDR3. The junction had 6 bases not matched to a gene; V was cut back by 6 bases and J by 3 bases. CDR3 loop: CASSDRQGYYGYTF. DNA for the CDR3: TGTGCCAGCAGCGACCGACAGGGGTACTATGGCTACACCTTC.

There are many counts of this clonotype. The rearrangement uses TRBV7-3 and TRBJ2-7, with a possible D match to TRBD1 (5 bases). Germline V lookup: CDR1 SGHTA, CDR2 FQGTGA. CDR3 size: 14 residues. With 5 bases removed from V and 3 bases from J, the gap between germline ends came to 14 bases. CDR3 protein: CASSKGPRDYEQYF. The CDR3, as DNA: TGTGCCAGCAGCAAGGGTCCCAGGGACTACGAGCAGTACTTC.

This clonotype appeared a few times. This chain joins TRBV5-1 and TRBJ2-2; 7 bases align to TRBD1. CDR3 length equals 13 residues. Trimming took 4 bases from V and 6 from J; bases not matched to a gene: 3. Germline CDR1 reads SGHRS; CDR2 reads YFSETQ. CDR3 loop: CASSRGGPGELFF. CDR3 DNA sequence: TGCGCCAGCAGCCGAGGGGGCCCCGGGGAGCTGTTTTTT. Together with reference TRBV5-1 and TRBJ2-2, the CDR3 gives the full variable domain: KAGVTQTPRYLIKTRGQQVTLSCSPISGHRSVSWYQQTPGQGLQFLFEYFSETQRNKGNFPGRFSGRQFSNSRSEMNVSTLELGDSALYLCASSRGGPGELFFGEGSRLTVL.

This clonotype was seen ten or more times. This chain links TRBV6-1 with TRBJ1-3; 10 nucleotides line up with TRBD1. Trimming removed 5 bases from V and 4 bases from J; junction bases left unmatched: 5. This CDR3 comprises 15 residues. CDR1 MNHNS and CDR2 SASEGT come from the germline V gene. CDR3 amino acids: CASSPGQGRGNTIYF. CDR3 nucleotides: TGTGCCAGCAGTCCGGGACAGGGGCGCGGAAACACCATATATTTT.

This clonotype appeared a few times. The chain combines TRBV5-1 with TRBJ2-7, with a possible D match to TRBD2 (6 bases). The V gene's germline CDR1 is SGHRS and CDR2 YFSETQ. Deletions cut 0 bases from V and 2 bases from J, with 12 bases between. This CDR3 contains 15 residues. The CDR3 loop is CASSLAPGEAYEQYF. For the CDR3, the DNA is TGCGCCAGCAGCTTGGCCCCGGGAGAGGCCTACGAGCAGTACTTC. The full variable domain, rest sourced from reference TRBV5-1 and TRBJ2-7, is KAGVTQTPRYLIKTRGQQVTLSCSPISGHRSVSWYQQTPGQGLQFLFEYFSETQRNKGNFPGRFSGRQFSNSRSEMNVSTLELGDSALYLCASSLAPGEAYEQYFGPGTRLTVT.